The 17 T cell receptor beta chains reported below all come from one sample, sequenced in a study of identical twins. Via MiXCR, TCRdb re-called the 5' RACE reads, giving one row per CDR3 protein. The sample comprises a few hundred thousand distinct CDR3 sequences, about 12% of which are singletons, and about 3.9% rests with the top ten. These data also featured in a second study, about yellow fever vaccine responses in identical twins.

Sequencing input: memory (CD45RO+) T cells sorted from blood. These receptors were obtained from a woman between 18 and 30 years old in good health.

This clonotype was seen many times. V usage is TRBV5-1 and J usage is TRBJ1-2; 9 bases are shared with TRBD1. There are 14 residues in the CDR3. V was pared by 4 bases and J by 2 bases, with 3 bases of the junction left unmatched. Germline lookup yields CDR1 SGHRS and CDR2 YFSETQ. The CDR3 nucleotides are TGCGCCAGCAGCGACGGACAGGGGAACTATGGCTACACCTTC. It is translated as CASSDGQGNYGYTF.

V and J are TRBV7-2 and TRBJ2-5, with 16 bases identical to TRBD2. This CDR3 region has 17 residues. Unmatched junction bases numbered 8, after V lost 4 bases and J lost 6 bases. Germline V gene data show CDR1 as SGHTA and CDR2 as FQGNSA. CDR3 sequence reads: CASSSGLAGGHQKTQYF. In nucleotides, the CDR3 is TGTGCCAGCAGCTCGGGACTAGCGGGGGGGCATCAGAAGACCCAGTACTTC.

Ten or more counts support this clonotype. The chain uses TRBV5-4 and TRBJ2-7; D might be TRBD2 (6 bases). The germline V gene has CDR1 SGHNT and CDR2 YYREEE (reference sequence). This CDR3 comprises 15 residues. V dropped 4 bases and J dropped 2 bases, with 16 bases sitting between them. The CDR3 DNA follows: TGTGCCAGCAGCCCGAGAAGGGAGGAGCCCTACGAGCAGTACTTC. Translated, it gives CASSPRREEPYEQYF.

The chain uses TRBV7-2 and TRBJ2-7; 7 bases are shared with TRBD1. The V gene's germline CDR1 is SGHTA and CDR2 FQGNSA. Trimming cost V 3 bases and J 2 bases; bases outside gene matches: 4. The CDR3 length is 14 residues. The CDR3 bases are TGTGCCAGCAGCTTTTACAGGGGACCCTACGAGCAGTACTTC. Protein sequence: CASSFYRGPYEQYF.

V and J are TRBV7-8 and TRBJ2-3; 10 bases fit TRBD2. This CDR3 spans 17 amino acids. V dropped 3 bases and J dropped 0; count of bases not matched to a gene: 6. CDR1 and CDR2 (germline): SGHVS, FQNEAQ. CDR3 region: CASSFEGTSVSTDTQYF. The CDR3 DNA reads TGTGCCAGCAGCTTCGAAGGGACTAGCGTAAGCACAGATACGCAGTATTTT.

This clonotype was seen many times. V gene TRBV3-1 combines with J gene TRBJ1-1; 7 nucleotides line up with TRBD1. Germline V gene data show CDR1 as LGHDT and CDR2 as YNNKEL (reference sequence). The CDR3 is 14 residues long. V shed 7 bases, J shed 5 bases, and the junction held 10 bases outside the gene matches. CDR3 protein: CASTLQGSKTEAFF. Written as DNA, the CDR3 is TGTGCCAGCACCTTACAGGGGAGTAAAACTGAAGCTTTCTTT.

The chain joins TRBV5-5 to TRBJ1-5; the match to TRBD1 covers 7 bases. The junction had 5 bases not matched to a gene; V was cut back by 0 bases and J by 11 bases. The germline V gene has CDR1 SGHKS and CDR2 YYEKEE (reference sequence). This CDR3 is built from 13 residues. The CDR3 DNA sequence: TGTGCCAGCAGCTTGGAACAGGGGCTGGCCCAGCATTTT. It yields the protein CASSLEQGLAQHF.

Many counts were recorded for this clonotype. This rearrangement joins TRBV18 to TRBJ2-5; D remains unclear. The germline V gene has CDR1 KGHSH and CDR2 LQKENI. The length of the CDR3 is 12 residues. Trimming cost V 1 base and J 3 bases, with 3 bases left between them. The CDR3 reads CASSPRKETQYF. DNA for the CDR3: TGTGCCAGCTCACCACGAAAAGAGACCCAGTACTTC.

The chain recombines TRBV29-1 with TRBJ2-3; possibly TRBD2 for D (6 bases). This CDR3 has 14 residues. Germline V gene data show CDR1 as SQVTM and CDR2 as ANQGSEA. Between the trimmed V and J ends, which lost 4 bases and 0 bases, there was a span of 11 bases. The DNA for the CDR3 is TGCAGCGTTGCCAGCGGGCCTAGCACAGATACGCAGTATTTT. It specifies CSVASGPSTDTQYF.

CDR3 sequence (DNA): TGTGCCAGCTCACCACCATACCGGGAGGAGGGCTACGAGCAGTACTTC. It encodes CASSPPYREEGYEQYF. This chain links TRBV18 with TRBJ2-7; 7 bases fit TRBD2. The CDR3 runs to 16 residues. Germline CDR1 and CDR2: KGHSH and LQKENI. V trimming: 0 bases; J trimming: 3 bases; junction bases outside the gene matches: 8.

This clonotype was counted a few times. This chain connects TRBV20-1 to TRBJ2-1, with 8 bases identical to TRBD1. J lost 7 bases, V lost 2 bases, and 7 bases had no gene match. This CDR3 is 14 amino acids long. The V gene's germline CDR1 is DFQATT and CDR2 SNEGSKA (reference sequence). DNA for the CDR3: TGCAGTGCTAGACTTCCAGGGGGCAAGAATGAGCAGTTCTTC. Residues: CSARLPGGKNEQFF.

The genes are TRBV5-1 and TRBJ2-1, with D possibly being TRBD2 (5 bases). The V gene lost 3 bases and the J gene lost 4 bases, with 11 bases spanning the gap. This CDR3 has 14 amino acids. CDR1 and CDR2 (germline): SGHRS, YFSETQ. CDR3 sequence (DNA): TGCGCCAGCAGCTCCTCCGGGGATTACAATGAGCAGTTCTTC. This gives the protein CASSSSGDYNEQFF.

This clonotype was recorded a few times. The gene calls are TRBV2 and TRBJ2-1; D is perhaps TRBD2 (5 bases). Trimming left V 6 bases short and J 9 bases short, with 21 bases between. The CDR3 loop spans 15 amino acids. Germline lookup yields CDR1 SNHLY and CDR2 FYNNEI. CDR3 DNA sequence: TGTGCCAGCAGCGACACTAGTATTCTTGTTGGTGAGCAGTTCTTC. Protein product: CASSDTSILVGEQFF.

This clonotype was recorded at least ten times. The rearrangement links TRBV12-3 or TRBV12-4 to TRBJ2-2; 9 bases align to TRBD1. V was clipped by 6 bases and J by 5 bases; unmatched bases: 7. The CDR3 contains 15 residues. The CDR3 DNA reads as TGTGCCAGCAGACGGGGACAGGGAAGAACCGGGGAGCTGTTTTTT. This gives the protein CASRRGQGRTGELFF.

The V call is TRBV20-1, the J call TRBJ2-7, with 9 bases matching TRBD1. CDR3 length: 17 amino acids. Germline CDR1 reads DFQATT; CDR2 reads SNEGSKA (reference sequence). V gave up 6 bases and J gave up 9 bases; unmatched junction bases: 24. CDR3 coding DNA: TGCAGTGCCACCACAGGGGGCGAGACCCTGCGGGGACGAGGGCAGTACTTC. This codes for CSATTGGETLRGRGQYF.

This clonotype has a count of ten or more. The V gene is TRBV3-1, the J gene TRBJ2-1; D gene unclear. Germline CDR1 and CDR2: LGHDT and YNNKEL (reference sequence). The CDR3 length is 11 residues. V was shortened by 8 bases and J by 4 bases, with 6 bases between the two germline ends. CDR3 region: CASGIYNEQFF. CDR3 coding DNA: TGTGCCAGCGGCATTTACAATGAGCAGTTCTTC.

This clonotype was found many times. The chain is built from TRBV12-3 or TRBV12-4 and TRBJ2-7, with 9 bases identical to TRBD1. The CDR3 covers 14 residues. V dropped 1 base and J dropped 7; count of bases not matched to a gene: 5. CDR3 loop: CASSLGTGAREQYF. CDR3 DNA sequence: TGTGCCAGCAGTTTAGGGACAGGGGCGCGGGAGCAGTACTTC.